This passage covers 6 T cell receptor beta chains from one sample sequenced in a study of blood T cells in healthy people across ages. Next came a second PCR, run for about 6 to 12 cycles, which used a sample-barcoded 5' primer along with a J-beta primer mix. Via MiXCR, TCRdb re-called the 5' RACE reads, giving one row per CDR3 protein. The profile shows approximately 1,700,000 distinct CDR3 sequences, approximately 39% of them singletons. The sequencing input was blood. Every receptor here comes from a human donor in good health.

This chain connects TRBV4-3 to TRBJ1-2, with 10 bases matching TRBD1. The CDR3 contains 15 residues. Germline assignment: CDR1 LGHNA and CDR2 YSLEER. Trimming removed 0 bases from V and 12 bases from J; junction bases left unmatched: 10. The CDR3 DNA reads TGCGCCAGCAGCCAAGATCCCTCCCGACAGGGGGCGAACACCTTC. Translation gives CASSQDPSRQGANTF.

CDR3 nucleotide sequence: TGCGCCAGCAGCTTGGGAAGGAGGACAGGAACCGGGGAGCTGTTTTTT. It yields the protein CASSLGRRTGTGELFF. This sequence joins TRBV5-1 and TRBJ2-2, with 7 bases fitting TRBD1. Per the germline V gene, CDR1 is SGHRS and CDR2 is YFSETQ. This CDR3 is 16 amino acids long. Trimming cost V 0 bases and J 5 bases; bases outside gene matches: 7.

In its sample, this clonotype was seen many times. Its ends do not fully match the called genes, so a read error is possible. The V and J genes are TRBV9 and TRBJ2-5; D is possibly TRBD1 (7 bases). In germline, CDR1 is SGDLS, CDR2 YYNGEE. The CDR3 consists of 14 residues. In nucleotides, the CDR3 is TGTGCTAGCAGCGTTGCAGGGGGGCAAGAGACCCAGTACTTC. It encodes CASSVAGGQETQYF.

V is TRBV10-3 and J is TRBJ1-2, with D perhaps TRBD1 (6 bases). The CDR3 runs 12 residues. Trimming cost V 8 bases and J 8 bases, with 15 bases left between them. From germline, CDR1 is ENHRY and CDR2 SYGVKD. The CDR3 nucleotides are TGTGCCATCGGCCGGGACACCAACGGCTACACCTTC. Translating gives CAIGRDTNGYTF.

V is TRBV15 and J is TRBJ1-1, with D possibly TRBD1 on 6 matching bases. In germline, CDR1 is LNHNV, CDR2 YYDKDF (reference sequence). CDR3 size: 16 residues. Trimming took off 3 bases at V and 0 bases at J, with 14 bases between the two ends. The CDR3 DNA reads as TGTGCCACCAGCAGCACCGGGACAAACATGAACACTGAAGCTTTCTTT. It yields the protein CATSSTGTNMNTEAFF. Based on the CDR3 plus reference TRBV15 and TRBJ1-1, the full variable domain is DAMVIQNPRYQVTQFGKPVTLSCSQTLNHNVMYWYQQKSSQAPKLLFHYYDKDFNNEADTPDNFQSRRPNTSFCFLDIRSPGLGDTAMYLCATSSTGTNMNTEAFFGQGTRLTVV.

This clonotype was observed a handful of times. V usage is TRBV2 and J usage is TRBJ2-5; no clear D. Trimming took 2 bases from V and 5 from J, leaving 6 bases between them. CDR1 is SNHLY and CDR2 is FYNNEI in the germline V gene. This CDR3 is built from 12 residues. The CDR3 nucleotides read TGTGCCAGCAGTGAAAGGGCGGAGACCCAGTACTTC. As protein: CASSERAETQYF.